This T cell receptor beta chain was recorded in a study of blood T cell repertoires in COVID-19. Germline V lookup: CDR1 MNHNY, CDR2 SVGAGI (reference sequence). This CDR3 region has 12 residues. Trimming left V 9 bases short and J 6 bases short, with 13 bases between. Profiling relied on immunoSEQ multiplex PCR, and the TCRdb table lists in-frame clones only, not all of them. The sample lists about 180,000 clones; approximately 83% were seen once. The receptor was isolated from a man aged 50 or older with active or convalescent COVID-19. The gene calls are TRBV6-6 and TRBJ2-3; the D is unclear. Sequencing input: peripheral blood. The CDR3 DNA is TGTGCCAGTTCCGAGGTTGGGGATACGCAGTATTTT. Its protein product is CASSEVGDTQYF.